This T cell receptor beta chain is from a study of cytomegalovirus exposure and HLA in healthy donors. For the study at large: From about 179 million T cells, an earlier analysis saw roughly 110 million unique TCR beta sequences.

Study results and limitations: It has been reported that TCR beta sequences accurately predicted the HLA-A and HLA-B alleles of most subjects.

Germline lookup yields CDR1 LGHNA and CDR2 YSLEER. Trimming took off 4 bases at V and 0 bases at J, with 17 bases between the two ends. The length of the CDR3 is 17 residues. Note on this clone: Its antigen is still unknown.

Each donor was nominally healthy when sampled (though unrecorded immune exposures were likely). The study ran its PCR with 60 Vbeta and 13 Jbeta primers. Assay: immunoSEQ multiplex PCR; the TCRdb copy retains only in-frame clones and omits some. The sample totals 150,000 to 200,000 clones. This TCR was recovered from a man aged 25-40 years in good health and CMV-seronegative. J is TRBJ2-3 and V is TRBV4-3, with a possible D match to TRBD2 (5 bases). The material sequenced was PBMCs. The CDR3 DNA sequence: TGCGCCAGCAGCCGAAGGCCGACCGGGGATAGCACAGATACGCAGTATTTT. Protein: CASSRRPTGDSTDTQYF.